The present entry profiles one TCR beta chain with its context. Its antigen is still unknown. The method was immunoSEQ multiplex PCR; TCRdb's version includes in-frame clones alone and lacks a portion of them. The table shows more than 80,000 clones, with around 83% occurring only once. These data are taken from a study of graft-versus-host responses after intestinal transplantation. Whole-study results and caveats: Early post-transplant HvG declines showed an association with peak circulating GvH clone levels.

The source was unstimulated CD8+ T cells sorted from spleen or lymph node cells, collected before intestinal transplant. The receptor comes from a human donor who received an intestinal transplant.

CDR3 DNA: TGTGCCAGCAGACCGGGACTTGGAATGTTTTACGAGCAGTACTTC. It specifies CASRPGLGMFYEQYF. The chain links TRBV28 to TRBJ2-7; a weak D match, TRBD2 (6 bases). This CDR3 is 15 amino acids long. Trimming stripped 6 bases from V and 4 bases from J, with 19 bases between. The germline gives CDR1 MDHEN, CDR2 SYDVKM.